Each of the 8 T cell receptor beta chains below was sequenced from the same sample in a study of shared clonotypes between healthy human individuals. Sequencing was performed with immunoSEQ multiplex PCR; in TCRdb, only in-frame clones are kept and a portion is missing. The sample holds 2 million to 2.5 million clones, more than 80% seen once. Material: naive CD4+ T cells from PBMCs. Subset noted: CD45RA+ positively selected. The receptor source for this set is a young man in good health. Some clones in this sample may be carry-over from other donors' samples.

This clone has just one count. This chain joins TRBV11-3 and TRBJ2-7; weak D call: TRBD1 (6 bases). The germline V gene encodes CDR1 SGHNT and CDR2 YENEEA. Trimming stripped 2 bases from V and 6 bases from J, with 11 bases between. The length of the CDR3 is 13 residues. CDR3 protein: CASSLIEGGEQYF. CDR3 in DNA: TGTGCCAGCAGCTTAATTGAAGGGGGCGAGCAGTACTTC.

V gene TRBV6-1 combines with J gene TRBJ1-2; 9 nucleotides line up with TRBD1. The germline CDR1 and CDR2 sequences are MNHNS and SASEGT. This CDR3 comprises 18 residues. Losses at the gene ends were 2 bases for V and 2 bases for J; bases not matched to a gene: 12. Here the CDR3 reads CASSEMGTGTPWNYGYTF. Here the CDR3 DNA reads TGTGCCAGCAGTGAAATGGGGACAGGGACCCCTTGGAACTATGGCTACACCTTC.

The chain links TRBV4-2 to TRBJ1-1, with D perhaps TRBD1 (5 bases). The V gene lost 1 base and the J gene lost 5 bases, with 8 bases spanning the gap. The CDR3 runs to 13 residues. The V gene's germline CDR1 is LGHNA and CDR2 YNFKEQ. DNA for the CDR3: TGTGCCAGCAGCCAAGGTCAGGGAACTGAAGCTTTCTTT. It yields the protein CASSQGQGTEAFF.

The chain combines TRBV10-3 with TRBJ2-7, with a possible D match to TRBD1 (6 bases). This CDR3 region has 13 residues. The ends were cut back, 4 bases at V and 3 bases at J, with 10 bases in the middle. Germline V lookup: CDR1 ENHRY, CDR2 SYGVKD. This CDR3 is CAISGTDIYEQYF. DNA for the CDR3: TGTGCCATCAGTGGGACAGATATCTACGAGCAGTACTTC.

The rearrangement links TRBV6-6 to TRBJ2-7, with 10 bases that match TRBD2. Germline assignment: CDR1 MNHNY and CDR2 SVGAGI (reference sequence). The CDR3 is made up of 15 amino acids. V shed 6 bases and J 6 bases; nucleotides not matched to a gene: 11. CDR3 bases: TGTGCCAGCAGAGAATTAGGACTAGCGGAGGGCGAGCAGTACTTC. Protein product: CASRELGLAEGEQYF.

This chain connects TRBV5-1 to TRBJ2-3; tentative D call: TRBD2 (6 bases). Germline CDR1 and CDR2: SGHRS and YFSETQ. The CDR3 spans 14 residues. V dropped 2 bases and J dropped 2 bases, with 9 bases sitting between them. The CDR3 DNA reads as TGCGCCAGCAGCTTCGGACTACACACAGATACGCAGTATTTT. This encodes CASSFGLHTDTQYF.

With respect to this clone: This may stem from a read error, because a much larger clone lies one nucleotide away. The chain has TRBV7-7 and TRBJ1-1; D is unresolved. The CDR3 is made up of 13 amino acids. CDR1 SSHAT and CDR2 FNYEAQ come from the germline V gene (reference sequence). V gave up 2 bases and J gave up 1 base, with 5 bases separating them. The CDR3 is CASSLTANTEAFF. The DNA of the CDR3 is TGTGCCAGCAGCTTAACGGCGAACACTGAAGCTTTCTTT. Combining the CDR3 with reference TRBV7-7 and TRBJ1-1 gives the whole variable domain GAGVSQSPRYKVTKRGQDVTLRCDPISSHATLYWYQQALGQGPEFLTYFNYEAQPDKSGLPSDRFSAERPEGSISTLTIQRTEQRDSAMYRCASSLTANTEAFFGQGTRLTVV.

The rearrangement links TRBV6-5 to TRBJ2-1; D gene unclear. The CDR3 is made up of 14 amino acids. CDR1 is MNHEY, CDR2 SVGAGI, per germline. Trimming left V 5 bases short and J 7 bases short, with 15 bases between. CDR3 coding DNA: TGTGCCAGCAGTCGCTACCCGGACCGTAATGAGCAGTTCTTC. Translating gives CASSRYPDRNEQFF.